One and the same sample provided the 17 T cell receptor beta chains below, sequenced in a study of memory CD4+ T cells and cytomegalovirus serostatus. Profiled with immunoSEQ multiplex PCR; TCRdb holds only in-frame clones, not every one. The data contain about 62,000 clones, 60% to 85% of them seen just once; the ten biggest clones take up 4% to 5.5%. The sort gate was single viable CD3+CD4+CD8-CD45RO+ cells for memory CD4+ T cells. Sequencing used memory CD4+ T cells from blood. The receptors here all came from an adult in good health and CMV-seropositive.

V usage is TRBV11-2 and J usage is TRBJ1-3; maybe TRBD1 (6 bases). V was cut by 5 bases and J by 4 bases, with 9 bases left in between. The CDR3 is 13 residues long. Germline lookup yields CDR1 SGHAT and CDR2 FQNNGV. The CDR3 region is CASSRGQGNTIYF. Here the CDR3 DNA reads TGTGCCAGCAGCCGAGGACAGGGAAACACCATATATTTT. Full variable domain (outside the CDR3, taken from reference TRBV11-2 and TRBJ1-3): EAGVAQSPRYKIIEKRQSVAFWCNPISGHATLYWYQQILGQGPKLLIQFQNNGVVDDSQLPKDRFSAERLKGVDSTLKIQPAKLEDSAVYLCASSRGQGNTIYFGEGSWLTVV.

The CDR3 DNA follows: TGTGCCAGCAGCTTAGGTCGTAGAAACAATGAGCAGTTCTTC. Residues: CASSLGRRNNEQFF. V and J are TRBV7-2 and TRBJ2-1, with D unclear. Per the germline V gene, CDR1 is SGHTA and CDR2 is FQGNSA. The V end was cut by 1 base, the J end by 5 bases, with 9 bases between. The CDR3 extends over 14 amino acids.

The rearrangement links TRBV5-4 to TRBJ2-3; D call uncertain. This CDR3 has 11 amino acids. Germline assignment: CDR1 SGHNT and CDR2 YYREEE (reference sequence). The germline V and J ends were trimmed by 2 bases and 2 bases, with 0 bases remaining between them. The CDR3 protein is CASSFTDTQYF. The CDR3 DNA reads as TGTGCCAGCAGCTTCACAGATACGCAGTATTTT.

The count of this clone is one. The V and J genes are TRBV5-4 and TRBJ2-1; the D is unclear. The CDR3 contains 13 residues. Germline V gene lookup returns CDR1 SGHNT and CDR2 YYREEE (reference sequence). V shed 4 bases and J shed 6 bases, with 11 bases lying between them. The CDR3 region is CASSSESGNEQFF. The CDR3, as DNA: TGTGCCAGCAGCAGCGAGTCGGGCAATGAGCAGTTCTTC.

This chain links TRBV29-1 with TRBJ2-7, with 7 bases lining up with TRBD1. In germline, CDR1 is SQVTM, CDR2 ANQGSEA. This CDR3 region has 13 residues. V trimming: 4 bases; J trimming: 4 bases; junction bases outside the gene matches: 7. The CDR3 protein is CSVVGDRGYEQYF. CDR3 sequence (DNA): TGCAGCGTTGTGGGGGACAGAGGGTACGAGCAGTACTTC.

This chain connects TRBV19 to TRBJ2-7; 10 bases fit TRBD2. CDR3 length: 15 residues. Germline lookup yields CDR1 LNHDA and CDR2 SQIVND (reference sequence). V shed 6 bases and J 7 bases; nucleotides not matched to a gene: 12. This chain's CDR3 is CASSQFSGGAREQYF. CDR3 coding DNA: TGTGCCAGTAGCCAATTCAGCGGGGGGGCCCGGGAGCAGTACTTC.

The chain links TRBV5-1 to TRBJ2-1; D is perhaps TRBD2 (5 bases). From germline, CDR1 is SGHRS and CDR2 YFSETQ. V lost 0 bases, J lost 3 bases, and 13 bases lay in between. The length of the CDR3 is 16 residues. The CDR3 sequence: CASSLGSTNYYNEQFF. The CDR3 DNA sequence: TGCGCCAGCAGCTTGGGATCGACTAACTACTACAATGAGCAGTTCTTC. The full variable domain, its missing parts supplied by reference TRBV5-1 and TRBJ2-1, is KAGVTQTPRYLIKTRGQQVTLSCSPISGHRSVSWYQQTPGQGLQFLFEYFSETQRNKGNFPGRFSGRQFSNSRSEMNVSTLELGDSALYLCASSLGSTNYYNEQFFGPGTRLTVL.

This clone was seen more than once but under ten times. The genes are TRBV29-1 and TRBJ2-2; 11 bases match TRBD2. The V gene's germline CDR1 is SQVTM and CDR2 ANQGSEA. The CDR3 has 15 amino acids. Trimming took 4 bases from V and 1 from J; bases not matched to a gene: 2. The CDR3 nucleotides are TGCAGCGTTGGACTAGCGGGACGGAACACCGGGGAGCTGTTTTTT. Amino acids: CSVGLAGRNTGELFF.

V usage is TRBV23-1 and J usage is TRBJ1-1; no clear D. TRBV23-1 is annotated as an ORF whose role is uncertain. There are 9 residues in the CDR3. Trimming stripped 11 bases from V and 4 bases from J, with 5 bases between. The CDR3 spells CAVATEAFF. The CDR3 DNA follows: TGCGCCGTAGCCACTGAAGCTTTCTTT.

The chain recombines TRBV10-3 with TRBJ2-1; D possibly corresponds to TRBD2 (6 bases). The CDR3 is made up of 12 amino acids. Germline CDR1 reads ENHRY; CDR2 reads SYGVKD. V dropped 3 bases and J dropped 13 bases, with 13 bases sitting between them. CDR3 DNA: TGTGCCATCAGTGACCCTGCGGAGGGACAGTTCTTC. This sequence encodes CAISDPAEGQFF.

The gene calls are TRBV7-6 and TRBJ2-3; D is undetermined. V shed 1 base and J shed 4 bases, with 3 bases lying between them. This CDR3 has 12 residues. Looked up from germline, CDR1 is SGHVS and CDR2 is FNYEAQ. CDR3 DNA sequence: TGTGCCAGCAGCTTAGGACCAGATACGCAGTATTTT. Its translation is CASSLGPDTQYF. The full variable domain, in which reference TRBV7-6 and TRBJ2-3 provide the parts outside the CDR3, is GAGVSQSPRYKVTKRGQDVALRCDPISGHVSLYWYRQALGQGPEFLTYFNYEAQQDKSGLPNDRFSAERPEGSISTLTIQRTEQRDSAMYRCASSLGPDTQYFGPGTRLTVL.

The CDR3 sequence is CASSPIGPSYGYTF. As DNA, the CDR3 is TGTGCCAGCAGCCCAATTGGGCCCAGCTATGGCTACACCTTC. V gene TRBV14 combines with J gene TRBJ1-2, with D unresolved. V was pared by 4 bases and J by 4 bases, with 13 bases between. Per germline, CDR1 SGHDN and CDR2 FVKESK. The CDR3 consists of 14 residues. Based on the CDR3 plus reference TRBV14 and TRBJ1-2, the full variable domain is EAGVTQFPSHSVIEKGQTVTLRCDPISGHDNLYWYRRVMGKEIKFLLHFVKESKQDESGMPNNRFLAERTGGTYSTLKVQPAELEDSGVYFCASSPIGPSYGYTFGSGTRLTVV.

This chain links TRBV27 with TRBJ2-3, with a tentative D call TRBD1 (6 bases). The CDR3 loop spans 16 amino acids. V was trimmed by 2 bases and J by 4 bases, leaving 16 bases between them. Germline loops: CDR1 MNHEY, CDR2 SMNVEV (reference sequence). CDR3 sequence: CASSLQQGRVPDTQYF. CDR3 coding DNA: TGTGCCAGCAGTTTACAACAGGGAAGGGTTCCAGATACGCAGTATTTT.

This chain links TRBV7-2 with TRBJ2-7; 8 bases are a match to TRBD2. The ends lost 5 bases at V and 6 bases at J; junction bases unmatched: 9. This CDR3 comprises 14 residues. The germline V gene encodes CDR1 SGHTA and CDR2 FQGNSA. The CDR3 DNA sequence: TGTGCCAGCAGCCTGGGGCGGGAGGTTGGCGAGCAGTACTTC. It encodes CASSLGREVGEQYF.

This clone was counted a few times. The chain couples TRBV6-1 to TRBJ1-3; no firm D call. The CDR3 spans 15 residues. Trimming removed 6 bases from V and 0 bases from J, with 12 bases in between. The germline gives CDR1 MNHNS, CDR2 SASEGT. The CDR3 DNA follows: TGTGCCAGCAGGTTGGACGGCGACTCTGGAAACACCATATATTTT. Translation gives CASRLDGDSGNTIYF.

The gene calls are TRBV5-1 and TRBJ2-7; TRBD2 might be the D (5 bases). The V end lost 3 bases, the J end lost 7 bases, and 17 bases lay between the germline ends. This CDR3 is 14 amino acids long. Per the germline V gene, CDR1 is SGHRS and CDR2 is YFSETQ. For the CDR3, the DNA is TGCGCCAGCAGCTCGGACTCGGAATTCGTTGAGCAGTACTTC. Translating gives CASSSDSEFVEQYF.

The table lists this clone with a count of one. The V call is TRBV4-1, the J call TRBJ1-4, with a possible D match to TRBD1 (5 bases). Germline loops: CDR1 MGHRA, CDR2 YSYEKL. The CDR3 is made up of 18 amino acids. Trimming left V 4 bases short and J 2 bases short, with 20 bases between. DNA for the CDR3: TGCGCCAGCAGCCCACCACCCGGAGGGGCAGGCACTAATGAAAAACTGTTTTTT. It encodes CASSPPPGGAGTNEKLFF.